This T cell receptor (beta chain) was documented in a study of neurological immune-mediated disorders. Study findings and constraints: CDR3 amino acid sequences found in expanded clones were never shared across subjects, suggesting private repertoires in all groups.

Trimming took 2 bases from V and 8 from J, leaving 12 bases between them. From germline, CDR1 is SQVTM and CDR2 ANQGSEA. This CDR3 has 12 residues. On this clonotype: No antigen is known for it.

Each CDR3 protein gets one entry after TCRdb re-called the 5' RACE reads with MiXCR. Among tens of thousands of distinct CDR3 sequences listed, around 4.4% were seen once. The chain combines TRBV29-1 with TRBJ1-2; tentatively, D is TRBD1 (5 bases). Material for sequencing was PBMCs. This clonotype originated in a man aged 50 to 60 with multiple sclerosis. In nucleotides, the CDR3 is TGCAGCGTTGAAAGGGGCCGGCAAGGCTACACCTTC. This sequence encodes CSVERGRQGYTF.